A single sample is the source of the 22 T cell receptor beta chains below, sequenced in a study of T cell changes during pregnancy in multiple sclerosis. Assay: immunoSEQ multiplex PCR; the TCRdb copy retains only in-frame clones and omits some. The sample lists more than 55,000 clones, 75% to 95% occurring once. This sample comprised peripheral blood, obtained in the third trimester of pregnancy. The origin of the receptors is a female donor in good health, enrolled as a control in a pregnancy study.

The chain combines TRBV4-1 with TRBJ1-3, with TRBD1 matching 7 bases. The germline gives CDR1 MGHRA, CDR2 YSYEKL. The V segment lost 6 bases and the J segment 2 bases; nucleotides outside the gene matches: 16. The CDR3 has 18 residues. The CDR3 here is CASRKIGAGGVAGNTIYF. CDR3 coding DNA: TGCGCCAGCAGAAAAATTGGGGCAGGGGGAGTAGCTGGAAACACCATATATTTT.

V is TRBV15 and J is TRBJ2-1; D is unclear. The CDR3 runs to 11 residues. In germline, CDR1 is LNHNV, CDR2 YYDKDF (reference sequence). With 3 bases removed from V and 8 bases from J, the gap between germline ends came to 5 bases. The CDR3 is CATSSFDEQFF. CDR3 in DNA: TGTGCCACCAGCAGTTTCGATGAGCAGTTCTTC.

The chain employs TRBV27 and TRBJ2-7, with TRBD1 identical over 8 bases. CDR1 is MNHEY and CDR2 is SMNVEV in the germline V gene (reference sequence). Losses at the gene ends were 4 bases for V and 7 bases for J; bases not matched to a gene: 9. This CDR3 is 14 amino acids long. Here the CDR3 reads CASSSQTYRGEQYF. CDR3 bases: TGTGCCAGCAGTTCACAAACCTACAGGGGGGAGCAGTACTTC.

This clone has a single count. The rearrangement links TRBV19 to TRBJ2-5, with D possibly matching TRBD2 (8 bases). Trimming left V 7 bases short and J 4 bases short, with 19 bases between. The germline CDR1 and CDR2 sequences are LNHDA and SQIVND (reference sequence). This CDR3 contains 15 residues. The CDR3 DNA follows: TGTGCCAGTACCCCGGGAGGGGGCAGATTAGAGACCCAGTACTTC. Translating it yields CASTPGGGRLETQYF.

The chain has TRBV29-1 and TRBJ2-5; 8 bases map to TRBD2. With V trimmed by 3 bases and J by 2 bases, 2 bases remained unmatched. The CDR3 runs to 13 residues. CDR1 is SQVTM, CDR2 ANQGSEA, per germline. The CDR3 sequence is CSVDSGGQETQYF. In nucleotides, the CDR3 is TGCAGCGTTGACAGCGGGGGACAAGAGACCCAGTACTTC.

This chain connects TRBV27 to TRBJ2-1; 8 nucleotides align to TRBD2. Losses at the gene ends were 3 bases for V and 9 bases for J; bases not matched to a gene: 7. Per germline, CDR1 MNHEY and CDR2 SMNVEV (reference sequence). CDR3 size: 14 residues. This CDR3 reads CASSLDGRAFEQFF. Written as DNA, the CDR3 is TGTGCCAGCAGTTTGGACGGGAGGGCCTTTGAGCAGTTCTTC.

The chain recombines TRBV5-1 with TRBJ2-3, with 13 bases matching TRBD2. V was clipped by 3 bases and J by 2 bases; unmatched bases: 3. Germline CDR1 and CDR2: SGHRS and YFSETQ. The CDR3 contains 16 residues. For the CDR3, the DNA is TGCGCCAGCAGCTCGGGACTAGCGGGAAACACAGATACGCAGTATTTT. It yields the protein CASSSGLAGNTDTQYF.

V gene TRBV11-2 combines with J gene TRBJ2-7, with TRBD1 identical over 9 bases. CDR3 length: 16 residues. CDR1 SGHAT and CDR2 FQNNGV come from the germline V gene. After removal of 4 bases from V and 4 bases from J, the junction contained 11 bases not matched to a gene. Here the CDR3 DNA reads TGTGCCAGCAGCTCCCCTCTTGCGACAGGGGGTTACGAGCAGTACTTC. Translation gives CASSSPLATGGYEQYF.

The V gene is TRBV6-5, the J gene TRBJ1-4; 7 nucleotides match TRBD1. Germline V gives CDR1 MNHEY, CDR2 SVGAGI. J lost 2 bases, V lost 6 bases, and 3 bases had no gene match. CDR3 length: 14 residues. CDR3 DNA sequence: TGTGCCAGCAGACAGGGGAATACTAATGAAAAACTGTTTTTT. Protein product: CASRQGNTNEKLFF.

The genes are TRBV5-1 and TRBJ1-4; possible D gene TRBD1, 5 bases. CDR1 and CDR2 (germline): SGHRS, YFSETQ. The CDR3 loop spans 16 amino acids. With 0 bases removed from V and 0 bases from J, the gap between germline ends came to 9 bases. The CDR3: CASSLEGHTTNEKLFF. CDR3 in DNA: TGCGCCAGCAGCTTGGAAGGACACACAACTAATGAAAAACTGTTTTTT.

V and J are TRBV27 and TRBJ1-1; D gene ambiguous. The V and J ends lost 5 bases and 4 bases respectively, with 8 bases between them. Germline-derived CDR1 and CDR2 are MNHEY and SMNVEV (reference sequence). The CDR3 extends over 12 amino acids. The CDR3 nucleotides are TGTGCCAGCAGTCCCGTCGGCACTGAAGCTTTCTTT. It translates to CASSPVGTEAFF.

The chain links TRBV5-6 to TRBJ1-6; possible D gene TRBD1, 5 bases. CDR3 length: 16 residues. The V end was cut by 2 bases, the J end by 2 bases, with 11 bases between. Germline lookup yields CDR1 SGHDT and CDR2 YYEEEE. As DNA, the CDR3 is TGTGCCAGCAGCTTAGCCGCACAGGCCTATAATTCACCCCTCCACTTT. Translated, it gives CASSLAAQAYNSPLHF.

This chain links TRBV7-9 with TRBJ2-3; 9 bases are a match to TRBD2. The length of the CDR3 is 14 residues. CDR1 and CDR2 from the germline V gene are SEHNR and FQNEAQ (reference sequence). With V trimmed by 6 bases and J by 1 base, 2 bases remained unmatched. The CDR3: CASSWTSGTDTQYF. CDR3 nucleotides: TGTGCCAGCAGTTGGACTAGCGGCACAGATACGCAGTATTTT.

The V gene is TRBV7-3, the J gene TRBJ2-5; TRBD2 aligns across 9 bases. CDR1 SGHTA and CDR2 FQGTGA come from the germline V gene. The CDR3 length is 14 residues. V trimming: 5 bases; J trimming: 2 bases; junction bases outside the gene matches: 3. The CDR3 protein is CASSRAGGQETQYF. As DNA, the CDR3 is TGTGCCAGCAGCCGAGCGGGGGGACAAGAGACCCAGTACTTC.

This chain connects TRBV6-5 to TRBJ1-1; TRBD1 matches at 7 bases. CDR3 length equals 14 residues. Germline CDR1 and CDR2: MNHEY and SVGAGI. The V segment lost 7 bases and the J segment 1 base; nucleotides outside the gene matches: 6. The CDR3 bases are TGTGCCAGCATCGCCGGGACAGCGAACACTGAAGCTTTCTTT. It specifies CASIAGTANTEAFF.

The chain links TRBV28 to TRBJ1-2; perhaps TRBD1 as D (6 bases). Germline V lookup: CDR1 MDHEN, CDR2 SYDVKM. Trimming left V 5 bases short and J 4 bases short, with 14 bases between. The CDR3 totals 14 residues. Here the CDR3 DNA reads TGTGCCAGCAGTCCTCTACAGGGTAGCTATGGCTACACCTTC. Its translation: CASSPLQGSYGYTF.

The chain is built from TRBV5-8 and TRBJ2-5; TRBD1 might be the D (6 bases). The CDR3 has 13 residues. Germline V CDR1 and CDR2: SGHTS, YDEGEE. Trimming took 4 bases from V and 1 from J, leaving 8 bases between them. In nucleotides, the CDR3 is TGTGCCAGCAGCCTGGACAGCCAAGAGACCCAGTACTTC. Residues: CASSLDSQETQYF.

The V gene is TRBV5-1, the J gene TRBJ2-2, with 8 positions matching TRBD1. The CDR3 extends over 15 amino acids. The V gene end was trimmed by 7 bases and the J gene end by 5 bases; junction bases not matched to a gene: 10. Germline CDR1 reads SGHRS; CDR2 reads YFSETQ. CDR3 in amino acids: CASYPGQGWTGELFF. The CDR3 coding sequence is TGCGCCAGCTACCCTGGACAGGGATGGACCGGGGAGCTGTTTTTT.

The chain is built from TRBV10-3 and TRBJ2-3, with D hard to call. Germline CDR1 and CDR2: ENHRY and SYGVKD. The CDR3 is made up of 10 amino acids. Trimming took off 7 bases at V and 6 bases at J, with 5 bases between the two ends. The DNA for the CDR3 is TGTGCCATCAATCCGGATACGCAGTATTTT. Translated, it gives CAINPDTQYF.

This chain joins TRBV27 and TRBJ1-4; D gene ambiguous. The CDR3 runs to 13 residues. Germline CDR1 and CDR2: MNHEY and SMNVEV (reference sequence). Trimming stripped 6 bases from V and 5 bases from J, with 10 bases between. CDR3 sequence reads: CASRLGGNEKLFF. DNA of the CDR3: TGTGCCAGCAGGTTGGGAGGGAATGAAAAACTGTTTTTT.

The genes are TRBV27 and TRBJ1-2; D gene uncertain. Trimming removed 1 base from V and 2 bases from J, with 11 bases in between. CDR3 length: 15 amino acids. The germline V gene has CDR1 MNHEY and CDR2 SMNVEV (reference sequence). CDR3 nucleotides: TGTGCCAGCAGTTTATTGGGCCCTCTAAACTATGGCTACACCTTC. Protein: CASSLLGPLNYGYTF.

The CDR3 spells CATRTGTGETQYF. CDR3 coding DNA: TGTGCCACTCGGACAGGGACTGGAGAGACCCAGTACTTC. This chain joins TRBV2 and TRBJ2-5, with 8 bases that match TRBD1. The V segment lost 10 bases and the J segment 4 bases; nucleotides outside the gene matches: 8. Germline V gene sequence: CDR1 SNHLY, CDR2 FYNNEI. The CDR3 covers 13 residues.